The clone carrying this TCR beta chain was seen many times. The antigen remains undetermined. V was pared by 10 bases and J by 3 bases, with 7 bases of the junction left unmatched. Germline CDR1 and CDR2: MNHEY and SVGEGT. CDR3 length: 13 amino acids. This sample was taken from a study of neurological immune-mediated disorders. Background on the study: The disease course was relapsing-remitting in roughly 31 and secondary progressive in about 9% of the 34 multiple sclerosis patients.

Study-wide results and limits: As far as clinical or MRI features were concerned, none was associated with the multiple sclerosis repertoire cluster.

TCRdb passed the 5' RACE reads through MiXCR, listing each CDR3 protein once. The sample records tens of thousands of distinct CDR3 sequences, about 3.5% being singletons. What was sequenced was PBMCs. This sequence was found in a man aged 30 to 45 with multiple sclerosis. The chain uses TRBV6-2 or TRBV6-3 and TRBJ1-1; 8 nucleotides agree with TRBD1. CDR3 sequence (DNA): TGTGCCATCTCCCGGGACAGGCACACTGAAGCTTTCTTT. Its protein is CAISRDRHTEAFF.